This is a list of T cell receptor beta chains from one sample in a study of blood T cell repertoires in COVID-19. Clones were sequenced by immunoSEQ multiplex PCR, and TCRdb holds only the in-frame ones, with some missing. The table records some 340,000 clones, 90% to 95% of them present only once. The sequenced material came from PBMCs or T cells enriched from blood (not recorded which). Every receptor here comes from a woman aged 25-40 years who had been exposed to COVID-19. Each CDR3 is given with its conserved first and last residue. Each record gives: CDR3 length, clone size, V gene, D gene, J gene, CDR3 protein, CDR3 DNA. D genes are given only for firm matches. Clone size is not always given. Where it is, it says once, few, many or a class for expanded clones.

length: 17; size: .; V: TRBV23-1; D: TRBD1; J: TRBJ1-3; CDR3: CASSRPGQGHSGNTIYF; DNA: TGCGCCAGCAGTCGTCCGGGACAGGGACACTCTGGAAACACCATATATTTT
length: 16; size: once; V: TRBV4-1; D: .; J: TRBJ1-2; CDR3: CASSQVWDKFNYGYTF; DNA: TGCGCCAGCAGCCAAGTTTGGGACAAATTTAACTATGGCTACACCTTC
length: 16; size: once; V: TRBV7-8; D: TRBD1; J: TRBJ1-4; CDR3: CASSLRLGQGFEKLFF; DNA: TGTGCCAGCAGCTTAAGGCTGGGACAGGGGTTTGAAAAACTGTTTTTT
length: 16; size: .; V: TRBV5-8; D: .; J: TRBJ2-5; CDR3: CASSFYRAKRQETQYF; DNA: TGTGCCAGCAGCTTCTACAGGGCTAAGCGCCAAGAGACCCAGTACTTC
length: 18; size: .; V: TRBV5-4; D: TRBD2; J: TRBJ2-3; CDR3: CASSLVGSSGGVTDTQYF; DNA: TGTGCCAGCAGCTTGGTAGGATCTAGCGGGGGTGTAACAGATACGCAGTATTTT
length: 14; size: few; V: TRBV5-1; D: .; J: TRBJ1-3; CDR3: CASSPFGAGNTIYF; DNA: TGCGCCAGCAGCCCCTTCGGGGCTGGAAACACCATATATTTT
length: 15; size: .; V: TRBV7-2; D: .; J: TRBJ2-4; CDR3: CASSLLSGGRGIQYF; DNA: TGTGCCAGCAGCTTGTTGTCTGGGGGCAGGGGCATTCAGTACTTC
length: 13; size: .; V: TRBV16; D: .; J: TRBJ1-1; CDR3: CASSHNRDTEAFF; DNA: TGTGCCAGCAGCCATAACAGGGACACTGAAGCTTTCTTT
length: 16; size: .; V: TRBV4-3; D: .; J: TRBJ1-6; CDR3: CASSQDLWSYNSPLHF; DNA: TGCGCCAGCAGCCAAGATTTATGGAGCTATAATTCACCCCTCCACTTT
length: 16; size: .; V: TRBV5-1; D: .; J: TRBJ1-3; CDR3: CASSPTASIGGNTIYF; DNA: TGCGCCAGCAGCCCCACAGCCTCTATAGGCGGAAACACCATATATTTT
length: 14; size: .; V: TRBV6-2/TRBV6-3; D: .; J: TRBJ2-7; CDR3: CASSYGTRTYEQYF; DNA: TGTGCCAGCAGTTACGGGACACGGACCTACGAGCAGTACTTC
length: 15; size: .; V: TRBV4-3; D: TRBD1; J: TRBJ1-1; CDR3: CASSQGYRGNTEAFF; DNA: TGCGCCAGCAGCCAAGGCTACAGGGGGAACACTGAAGCTTTCTTT
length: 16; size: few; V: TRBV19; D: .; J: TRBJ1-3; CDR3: CASSSGLLLSGNTIYF; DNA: TGTGCCAGTAGTTCGGGACTTCTACTCTCTGGAAACACCATATATTTT
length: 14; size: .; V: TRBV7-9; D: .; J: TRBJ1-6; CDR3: CATQGPGGNSPLHF; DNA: TGTGCCACTCAAGGACCCGGGGGGAATTCACCCCTCCACTTT
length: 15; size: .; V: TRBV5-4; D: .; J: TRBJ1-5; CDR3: CASSSQGTGNQPQHF; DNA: TGTGCCAGCAGCTCCCAGGGGACGGGGAATCAGCCCCAGCATTTT
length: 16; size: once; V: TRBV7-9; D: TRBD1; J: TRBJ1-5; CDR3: CASSLGTGGTNQPQHF; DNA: TGTGCCAGCAGCCTTGGGACAGGGGGGACAAATCAGCCCCAGCATTTT
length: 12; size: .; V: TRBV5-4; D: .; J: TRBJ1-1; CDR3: CASRAGSAEAFF; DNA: TGTGCCAGCAGGGCAGGGTCGGCTGAAGCTTTCTTT
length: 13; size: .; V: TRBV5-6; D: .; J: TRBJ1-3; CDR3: CASSPRGGNTIYF; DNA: TGTGCCAGCAGCCCGCGAGGTGGAAACACCATATATTTT
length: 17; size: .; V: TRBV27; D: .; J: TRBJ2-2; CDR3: CASSLFSVLGGTGELFF; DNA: TGTGCCAGCAGTCTTTTCTCGGTCCTCGGGGGCACCGGGGAGCTGTTTTTT
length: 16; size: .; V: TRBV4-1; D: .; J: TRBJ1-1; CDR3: CASSQGVWYRAPEAFF; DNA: TGCGCCAGCAGCCAAGGGGTCTGGTACAGGGCTCCTGAAGCTTTCTTT
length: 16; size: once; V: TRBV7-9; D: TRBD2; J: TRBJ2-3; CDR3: CASSIAGGPHRDTQYF; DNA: TGTGCCAGCAGCATAGCGGGGGGGCCTCATCGTGATACGCAGTATTTT
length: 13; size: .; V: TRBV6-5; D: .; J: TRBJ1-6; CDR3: CATLTANNSPLHF; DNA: TGTGCCACCTTAACAGCTAATAATTCACCCCTCCACTTT
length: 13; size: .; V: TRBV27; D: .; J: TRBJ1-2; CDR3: CASRPTGSYGYTF; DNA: TGTGCCAGCCGACCCACAGGGTCCTATGGCTACACCTTC
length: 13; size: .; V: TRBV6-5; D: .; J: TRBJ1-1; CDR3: CASSYDARAEAFF; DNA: TGTGCCAGCAGTTACGATGCGAGGGCTGAAGCTTTCTTT
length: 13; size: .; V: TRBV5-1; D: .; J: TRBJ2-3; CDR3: CASSLSSTDTQYF; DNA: TGCGCCAGCAGCTTGTCGTCCACAGATACGCAGTATTTT
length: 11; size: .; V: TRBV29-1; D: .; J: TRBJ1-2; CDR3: CSVAQARGYTF; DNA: TGCAGCGTTGCGCAGGCGCGTGGCTACACCTTC
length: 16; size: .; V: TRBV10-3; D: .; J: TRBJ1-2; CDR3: CATEDEVRGNANGYTF; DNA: TGTGCCACCGAGGATGAGGTCAGGGGTAACGCCAATGGCTACACCTTC
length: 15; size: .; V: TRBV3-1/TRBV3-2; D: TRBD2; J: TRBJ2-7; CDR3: CASSQGTSGAYEQYF; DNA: TGTGCCAGCAGCCAGGGGACTAGCGGGGCCTACGAGCAGTACTTC